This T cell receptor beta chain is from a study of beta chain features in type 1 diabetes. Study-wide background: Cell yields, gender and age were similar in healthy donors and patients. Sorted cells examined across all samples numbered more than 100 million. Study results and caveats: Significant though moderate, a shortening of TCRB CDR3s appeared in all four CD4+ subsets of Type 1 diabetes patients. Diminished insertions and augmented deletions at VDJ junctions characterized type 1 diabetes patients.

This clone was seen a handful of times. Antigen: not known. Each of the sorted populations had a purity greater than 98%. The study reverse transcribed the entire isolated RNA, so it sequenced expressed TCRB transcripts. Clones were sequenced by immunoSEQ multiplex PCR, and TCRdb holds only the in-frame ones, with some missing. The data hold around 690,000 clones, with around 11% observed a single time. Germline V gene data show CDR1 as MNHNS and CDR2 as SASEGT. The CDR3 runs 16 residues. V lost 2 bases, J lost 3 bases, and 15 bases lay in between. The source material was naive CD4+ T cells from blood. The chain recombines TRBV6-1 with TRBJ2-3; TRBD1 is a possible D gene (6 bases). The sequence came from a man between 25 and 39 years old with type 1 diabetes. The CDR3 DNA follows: TGTGCCAGCAGTGAAAGACAGGATCTGCGGACAGATACGCAGTATTTT. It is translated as CASSERQDLRTDTQYF.